These T cell receptor beta chains were read from a single sample in a study of blood T cells in healthy people across ages. MiXCR, applied by TCRdb to the 5' RACE reads, yields one record per CDR3 protein. The sample lists around 800,000 distinct CDR3 sequences; 20% to 30% were seen once. These data were also reused for a study on T cells of mothers and their children.

The sample taken for sequencing was blood. The receptors here all came from a boy younger than 18 in good health. Both conserved end residues are part of each CDR3. A D gene is named only where the DNA matches it firmly. Size is omitted from some rows. Given values are once, few, many or a class for expanded clones.

TRBV12-3/TRBV12-4	NA	16	TRBJ2-1	few	TGTGCCAGCAGTTCTCCCTGGGGTAGTTCCCACAATGAGCAGTTCTTC	CASSSPWGSSHNEQFF
TRBV20-1	TRBD2	15	TRBJ2-5	few	TGCAGTGCTAGAGATCATGGGCAGGGAGGGGAGACCCAGTACTTC	CSARDHGQGGETQYF
TRBV2	NA	11	TRBJ2-5	few	TGTGCCAGCTTTGGAGGGGAGACCCAGTACTTC	CASFGGETQYF
TRBV2	NA	14	TRBJ1-1	few	TGTGCCAGCAGTGAAGAGGGACGGAACACTGAAGCTTTCTTT	CASSEEGRNTEAFF
TRBV6-1	TRBD1	15	TRBJ2-5	NA	TGTGCCAGCAGAACAGGGGGCGCGGGTCAAGAGACCCAGTACTTC	CASRTGGAGQETQYF
TRBV15	TRBD1	13	TRBJ1-4	NA	TGTGCCACCAGCGGGACAGGAATTGAAAAACTGTTTTTT	CATSGTGIEKLFF
TRBV9	NA	13	TRBJ1-4	few	TGTGCCAGCAGCGTAGCCCCCAATGAAAAACTGTTTTTT	CASSVAPNEKLFF
TRBV29-1	TRBD1	14	TRBJ2-7	NA	TGCAGCGTTGCATTGGACAGGATGATTTACGAGCAGTACTTC	CSVALDRMIYEQYF
TRBV12-5	NA	11	TRBJ2-1	few	TGTGCTAGTGGTCCCGGCTATGAGCAGTTCTTC	CASGPGYEQFF
TRBV12-3/TRBV12-4	TRBD1	16	TRBJ2-5	NA	TGTGCCAGCAGTTGGGGCAGGGGGCTCGGTGAAGAGACCCAGTACTTC	CASSWGRGLGEETQYF
TRBV29-1	TRBD1	15	TRBJ1-2	NA	TGCAGCGTTGAATCATTTTGGGGGCAGGGGGATGGCTACACCTTC	CSVESFWGQGDGYTF
TRBV2	NA	13	TRBJ2-5	NA	TGTGCCAGCAGTGAGACACCACAAGAGACCCAGTACTTC	CASSETPQETQYF
TRBV18	NA	18	TRBJ1-3	NA	TGTGCCAGCTCCCCAAACGCGGGCGGAAGGTTCTCTGGAAACACCATATATTTT	CASSPNAGGRFSGNTIYF
TRBV7-9	TRBD2	13	TRBJ2-7	NA	TGTGCCAGCAGCCTAGCGGAGATCTACGAGCAGTACTTC	CASSLAEIYEQYF
TRBV7-2	TRBD1	14	TRBJ2-3	NA	TGTGCCAGCAGCCCGTGGACAGGCCTGGATACGCAGTATTTT	CASSPWTGLDTQYF
TRBV12-3/TRBV12-4	NA	12	TRBJ2-2	few	TGTGCCAGCAGTGACGGAACCGGGGAGCTGTTTTTT	CASSDGTGELFF
TRBV11-2	NA	14	TRBJ2-5	few	TGTGCCAGCAGCTTAGGGTGGGCAGAAGAGACCCAGTACTTC	CASSLGWAEETQYF
TRBV28	NA	12	TRBJ2-5	NA	TGTGCCAGCAGTAGGTACAGGGAGACCCAGTACTTC	CASSRYRETQYF
TRBV30	NA	12	TRBJ1-1	NA	TGTGCCTGGAGTCCTTCTAACACTGAAGCTTTCTTT	CAWSPSNTEAFF
TRBV5-1	TRBD2	18	TRBJ2-5	few	TGCGCCAGCAGCTCGGGGACTAGCGGGGGCCTGCACCAAGAGACCCAGTACTTC	CASSSGTSGGLHQETQYF
TRBV28	NA	15	TRBJ1-1	NA	TGTGCCAGCAGTTTATTACCATCCTCGAACACTGAAGCTTTCTTT	CASSLLPSSNTEAFF
TRBV5-5	NA	15	TRBJ1-4	NA	TGTGCCAGCTCCCCTTTCCGGGCAACTAATGAAAAACTGTTTTTT	CASSPFRATNEKLFF
TRBV20-1	NA	15	TRBJ2-5	NA	TGCAGTGCTAGAGATTTTTTGGGACGGCAAGAGACCCAGTACTTC	CSARDFLGRQETQYF
TRBV12-3/TRBV12-4	NA	14	TRBJ2-3	few	TGTGCCAGCAGTGCGACAGGACCAAGGGATACGCAGTATTTT	CASSATGPRDTQYF
TRBV29-1	TRBD2	14	TRBJ2-1	few	TGCAGCTCCAAACGGGCTAGCGGTTACAATGAGCAGTTCTTC	CSSKRASGYNEQFF
TRBV7-3	NA	15	TRBJ2-7	NA	TGTGCCAGCAGCTTAACCGGGGGTAGGGGTAACGAGCAGTACTTC	CASSLTGGRGNEQYF
TRBV12-3/TRBV12-4	NA	11	TRBJ2-1	many	TGTGCCAGCAGTTTACGCGATGAGCAGTTCTTC	CASSLRDEQFF
TRBV5-6	NA	12	TRBJ1-2	NA	TGTGCCAGCACCCGGGAGGACTATGGCTACACCTTC	CASTREDYGYTF
TRBV12-3/TRBV12-4	TRBD1	13	TRBJ1-5	NA	TGTGCCAGCAGTCAGGGGGCCCGGCAGCCCCAGCATTTT	CASSQGARQPQHF
TRBV10-3	NA	13	TRBJ2-1	NA	TGTGCCATCAGTGGGTTCCGCTACAATGAGCAGTTCTTC	CAISGFRYNEQFF
TRBV20-1	NA	15	TRBJ1-1	NA	TGCAGTGCTAGACCGGGGGCGGAAATGAACACTGAAGCTTTCTTT	CSARPGAEMNTEAFF
TRBV7-2	NA	14	TRBJ1-1	few	TGTGCCAGCAGCCTTACCTTCATAGGGACTGAAGCTTTCTTT	CASSLTFIGTEAFF
TRBV14	TRBD1	14	TRBJ2-2	NA	TGTGCCAGCAGCCGGGACAGGGGGCACGGGGAGCTGTTTTTT	CASSRDRGHGELFF
TRBV11-1	TRBD2	16	TRBJ2-1	few	TGTGCCAGCAGCTTAGCCAGCGGGGGTGTATACAATGAGCAGTTCTTC	CASSLASGGVYNEQFF
TRBV10-1	TRBD1	11	TRBJ1-2	NA	TGCGCCGGGCGACAGGGGGCTGGCTACACCTTC	CAGRQGAGYTF
TRBV6-1	NA	17	TRBJ1-5	NA	TGTGCCAGCAACCCTACCTACACAGGGAGTAGCAATCAGCCCCAGCATTTT	CASNPTYTGSSNQPQHF
TRBV3-1	NA	12	TRBJ2-4	NA	TGTGCCAGCAGCCAGGGGCGGGACATTCAGTACTTC	CASSQGRDIQYF
TRBV6-5	TRBD2	16	TRBJ2-3	few	TGTGCCAGCAGTTACTCAGGGCTAGCGGGGTCAGATACGCAGTATTTT	CASSYSGLAGSDTQYF
TRBV6-4	TRBD2	15	TRBJ2-3	once	TGTGCCAGCAGTGCCGCCGGGACTACCCCAGATACGCAGTATTTT	CASSAAGTTPDTQYF
TRBV9	NA	13	TRBJ2-3	few	TGTGCCTGCAGCGTAGGTGAGATGGGTACGCAGTATTTT	CACSVGEMGTQYF
TRBV6-1	TRBD1	15	TRBJ2-1	NA	TGTGCCAGCAGTGACGGGACAGGGCCCTACAATGAGCAGTTCTTC	CASSDGTGPYNEQFF
TRBV4-1	NA	15	TRBJ2-1	few	TGCGCCAGCAGCGACAGCGGAGACCTTTACAATGAGCAGTTCTTC	CASSDSGDLYNEQFF
TRBV3-1	NA	14	TRBJ2-7	few	TGTGCCAGCAGCCCCCAGCCACCCGGGTACGAGCAGTACTTC	CASSPQPPGYEQYF
TRBV12-3/TRBV12-4	NA	15	TRBJ2-1	few	TGTGCCAGCAGCCCCCGGAAGAGCTCCTACAATGAGCAGTTCTTC	CASSPRKSSYNEQFF
TRBV11-2	NA	14	TRBJ1-2	few	TGTGCCAGCAGCCCTCGGACAGTCAACTATGGCTACACCTTC	CASSPRTVNYGYTF
TRBV5-4	NA	16	TRBJ2-7	NA	TGTGCCAGCAGCTCACGAACGGGGGTCCCTGCGTACGAGCAGTACTTC	CASSSRTGVPAYEQYF
TRBV5-5	NA	15	TRBJ2-4	NA	TGTGCCAGCAGCCTCGGGGCTAGGTCCAAAAACATTCAGTACTTC	CASSLGARSKNIQYF
TRBV5-1	NA	15	TRBJ1-2	few	TGCGCCAGCAGCTCCGGACAGTCAATTAACTATGGCTACACCTTC	CASSSGQSINYGYTF